The subject of this entry is one TCR beta chain. The antigen it recognizes is unknown. There are no base qualities to consult, and no much larger clone falls within one base. On a MiSeq, deep resolution sequencing aimed for a depth between 1 in 1 million and 1 in 200,000 T cells, with each clonotype covered around 10x on average. The immunoSEQ hsTCRB Kit was used to generate the TCR beta libraries. In the original analysis: Data were analyzed with ImmunoSEQ Data Assistant and ImmunoSEQ Analyzer, with V, D and J genes assigned per IMGT definitions. Clonality, with values ranging from 0 to 1, was calculated as one minus the normalized Shannon entropy of productive rearrangement frequencies. Only overrepresented clonotypes making up at least 0.05% of the repertoire of each patient were included in the public clonotype analysis. Repertoires from roughly 13 age-matched healthy donors in immuneACCESS were used as clonality controls. The table comes from immuneACCESS by way of TCRdb, which keeps in-frame sequences with V and J called. Part of the clones is missing from these tables; in studies checked, under half for an unresolved V gene and the rest for unknown reasons. The V and J calls and clone size come from that table; D and trimming were worked out from the DNA. The sample includes about 92,000 clones, with around 77% observed a single time. About 26% of the sample rests with the top ten.

This sample stems from a study of cytotoxic CD8 clonotypes in ibrutinib-treated CLL (dated by TCRdb to the early 2020s). At the level of the whole study: The cohort included around 15 treatment-naive and approximately twelve relapsed/refractory patients; about 18 were IGHV unmutated. Of the roughly 81 people in the trial, 26 had longitudinal samples available. Responses were partial in 24 patients and complete in 2; after median around 72 months follow-up, some 15 stayed in remission and 12 progressed. On average, each sample had about 250,000 productive templates and tens of thousands of productive rearrangements. Patients were still on ibrutinib when every remission and progressive disease sample was collected. Response samples were taken after a median of 12 months on treatment, ranging from about 6 to 40 months. Cryopreserved peripheral blood mononuclear cells were collected before treatment, at response, and at either disease progression or sustained remission. Beyond this particular receptor, the publication reports: Public clonotypes were rare and either shrank or stayed stable during treatment, and the rise in clonality at ibrutinib response reflected expansion of private clonotypes. Sustained-remission and progressing patients did not have matched sampling times, and lymph node repertoires were not examined. At baseline, clonality was higher than in age-matched healthy donors and showed a strong correlation with circulating CD8+ T-cell counts. At ibrutinib response clonality went up, during sustained remission it held steady, and at progression it dropped back toward baseline.

The time point tag for this specimen amounts to: roughly 2 years on ibrutinib. For TCR beta library preparation, approximately 2 micrograms of genomic DNA was extracted from cryopreserved PBMCs. Longitudinal blood samples from CLL patients on ibrutinib monotherapy were analyzed using high-throughput TCR beta sequencing. The patients were enrolled in a single-center, open-label phase 2 trial of ibrutinib monotherapy. From cysteine to phenylalanine, the CDR3 is 11 amino acids long. The CDR3 DNA has 33 bases and is translated from base 1. The V end loses 4 bases and the J end loses 6 bases, and a stretch of 7 bases separates them. The germline V gene (reference sequence) supplies CDR1 DFQATT and CDR2 SNEGSKA.

This clonotype was sampled from a human donor with chronic lymphocytic leukemia. Sequenced here: PBMCs, sampled after 24 months of ibrutinib treatment. The sequence links TRBV20-1 to TRBJ2-1, with the identity of the D gene unclear. The CDR3: CSATRRNEQFF. The nucleotide sequence is TGCAGTGCTACCCGGCGCAATGAGCAGTTCTTC.